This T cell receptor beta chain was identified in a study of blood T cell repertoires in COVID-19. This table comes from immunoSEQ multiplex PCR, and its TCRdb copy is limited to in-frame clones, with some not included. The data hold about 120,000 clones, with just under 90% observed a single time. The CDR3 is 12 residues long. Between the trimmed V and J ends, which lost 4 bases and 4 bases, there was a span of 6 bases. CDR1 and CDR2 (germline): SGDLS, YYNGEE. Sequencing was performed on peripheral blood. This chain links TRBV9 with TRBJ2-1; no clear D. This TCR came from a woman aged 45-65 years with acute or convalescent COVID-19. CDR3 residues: CASSPLYNEQFF. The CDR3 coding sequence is TGTGCCAGCAGCCCCCTGTACAATGAGCAGTTCTTC.